Shown below are 21 T cell receptor beta chains from a single sample sequenced in a study of blood T cell repertoires in COVID-19. Repertoires were generated with immunoSEQ multiplex PCR, while TCRdb's copy carries only in-frame clones and drops some. The profile shows 200,000 to 300,000 clones, about 87% of them singletons. Material: PBMCs or T cells enriched from blood (not recorded which). All receptors derive from a woman aged 35 to 49 with acute COVID-19.

The chain carries TRBV19 and TRBJ2-1; no firm D call. Trimming removed 6 bases from V and 9 bases from J, with 9 bases in between. Germline values: CDR1 LNHDA, CDR2 SQIVND (reference sequence). The CDR3 totals 11 residues. In DNA, the CDR3 is TGTGCCAGTAGAGTAGCTGGTGAGCAGTTCTTC. As protein: CASRVAGEQFF.

The chain uses TRBV12-3 or TRBV12-4 and TRBJ2-3, with D hard to call. V was pared by 1 base and J by 4 bases, with 6 bases between. This CDR3 is 13 amino acids long. This CDR3 is CASSLVSPDTQYF. Written as DNA, the CDR3 is TGTGCCAGCAGTTTAGTATCCCCAGATACGCAGTATTTT.

This rearrangement joins TRBV11-2 to TRBJ2-7; the D gene is possibly TRBD1 (5 bases). There are 13 residues in the CDR3. Germline lookup yields CDR1 SGHAT and CDR2 FQNNGV. Deletions cut 1 base from V and 6 bases from J, with 10 bases between. CDR3 protein: CASSLVAGLEQYV. CDR3 DNA: TGTGCCAGCAGCTTAGTAGCAGGGCTCGAGCAGTACGTC.

The chain has TRBV6-5 and TRBJ2-1, with D perhaps TRBD2 (5 bases). The V end was cut by 0 bases, the J end by 9 bases, with 15 bases between. From germline, CDR1 is MNHEY and CDR2 SVGAGI. The CDR3 is 15 amino acids. CDR3 sequence reads: CASSYSSSIWSEQFF. In DNA form, the CDR3 reads TGTGCCAGCAGTTACTCGTCTAGCATCTGGAGTGAGCAGTTCTTC.

This clone was observed once. The gene calls are TRBV24-1 and TRBJ2-3, with 8 bases fitting TRBD1. The V segment lost 3 bases and the J segment 2 bases; nucleotides outside the gene matches: 9. CDR1 KGHDR and CDR2 SFDVKD come from the germline V gene. The CDR3 contains 17 residues. The CDR3 protein is CATSDRTGQGYTDTQYF. For the CDR3, the DNA is TGTGCCACCAGTGATCGAACCGGACAGGGCTACACAGATACGCAGTATTTT.

This clone was counted a few times. V and J are TRBV19 and TRBJ1-5; TRBD1 agrees at 10 bases. J was trimmed by 7 bases and V by 7 bases; bases with no gene match: 10. The germline CDR1 and CDR2 sequences are LNHDA and SQIVND (reference sequence). The CDR3 consists of 15 residues. CDR3 in DNA: TGTGCCAGTAATAAAGGAGGGACAGGGGAGCAGCCCCAGCATTTT. It specifies CASNKGGTGEQPQHF.

V is TRBV19 and J is TRBJ1-1, with 9 bases matching TRBD1. This CDR3 has 14 residues. With V trimmed by 5 bases and J by 5 bases, 6 bases remained unmatched. CDR1 is LNHDA and CDR2 is SQIVND in the germline V gene (reference sequence). CDR3 DNA: TGTGCCAGTAGTCGCGGACAGGGGATAACTGAAGCTTTCTTT. Its translation is CASSRGQGITEAFF. Using reference TRBV19 and TRBJ1-1 for the parts outside the CDR3, the full variable domain is DGGITQSPKYLFRKEGQNVTLSCEQNLNHDAMYWYRQDPGQGLRLIYYSQIVNDFQKGDIAEGYSVSREKKESFPLTVTSAQKNPTAFYLCASSRGQGITEAFFGQGTRLTVV.

This clone was picked up one time. The gene calls are TRBV5-1 and TRBJ1-2; 11 nucleotides align to TRBD1. The germline V gene encodes CDR1 SGHRS and CDR2 YFSETQ. V dropped 0 bases and J dropped 0; count of bases not matched to a gene: 7. The CDR3 totals 18 residues. The CDR3 spells CASSLAGTGGRANYGYTF. CDR3 sequence (DNA): TGCGCCAGCAGCTTGGCCGGGACAGGGGGTCGAGCTAACTATGGCTACACCTTC.

CDR3 residues: CASRRQGAMNTEAFF. For the CDR3, the DNA is TGTGCCAGCAGGCGACAGGGGGCGATGAACACTGAAGCTTTCTTT. This chain links TRBV27 with TRBJ1-1; 10 positions agree with TRBD1. The V segment lost 6 bases and the J segment 0 bases; nucleotides outside the gene matches: 4. This CDR3 region has 15 residues. The germline CDR1 and CDR2 sequences are MNHEY and SMNVEV (reference sequence).

The chain employs TRBV2 and TRBJ1-6; 9 positions agree with TRBD1. This CDR3 spans 15 amino acids. Germline assignment: CDR1 SNHLY and CDR2 FYNNEI. Losses at the gene ends were 3 bases for V and 10 bases for J; bases not matched to a gene: 7. The CDR3 loop is CASSEGGQGDSPLHF. CDR3 nucleotides: TGTGCCAGCAGTGAGGGGGGACAGGGTGACTCACCCCTCCACTTT.

This chain connects TRBV3-1 (or the pseudogene TRBV3-2) to TRBJ1-3; D might be TRBD1 (5 bases). Trimming pared 4 bases from V and 0 bases from J, leaving 10 bases between. This CDR3 contains 15 residues. Looked up from germline, CDR1 is LGHDT and CDR2 is YNNKEL (reference sequence). CDR3 sequence: CASSPQVLSGNTIYF. In DNA, the CDR3 is TGTGCCAGCAGCCCACAGGTTCTCTCTGGAAACACCATATATTTT.

This chain links TRBV3-1 (or the pseudogene TRBV3-2) with TRBJ2-1; D is undetermined. The CDR3 extends over 11 amino acids. Trimming removed 4 bases at V and 8 bases at J, with 6 bases between. Germline CDR1 LGHDT, CDR2 YNNKEL (reference sequence). This CDR3 is CASSRSDEQFF. Here the CDR3 DNA reads TGTGCCAGCAGCCGAAGCGATGAGCAGTTCTTC.

The table lists this clone with a few counts. The rearrangement uses TRBV19 and TRBJ2-7; D possibly corresponds to TRBD1 (6 bases). The CDR3 has 13 amino acids. The V end was cut by 6 bases, the J end by 2 bases, with 11 bases between. CDR1 is LNHDA and CDR2 is SQIVND in the germline V gene (reference sequence). CDR3 sequence: CASSYRDAYEQYF. DNA for the CDR3: TGTGCCAGTAGCTACAGGGACGCCTACGAGCAGTACTTC. The variable domain in full, with the rest retrieved from reference TRBV19 and TRBJ2-7, is DGGITQSPKYLFRKEGQNVTLSCEQNLNHDAMYWYRQDPGQGLRLIYYSQIVNDFQKGDIAEGYSVSREKKESFPLTVTSAQKNPTAFYLCASSYRDAYEQYFGPGTRLTVT.

This clone was seen only a few times. V is TRBV2 and J is TRBJ1-2; 7 positions match TRBD1. The CDR3 loop spans 13 amino acids. Trimming cost V 7 bases and J 4 bases; bases outside gene matches: 6. Germline CDR1 and CDR2: SNHLY and FYNNEI. In DNA, the CDR3 is TGTGCCAGCAACCAACAGGGGTTCTATGGCTACACCTTC. It translates to CASNQQGFYGYTF.

This chain links TRBV28 with TRBJ1-5, with no clear D. The CDR3 extends over 12 amino acids. The germline V gene has CDR1 MDHEN and CDR2 SYDVKM. Trimming shortened V by 5 bases and J by 6 bases, and 8 bases separated the two germline ends. The CDR3 DNA follows: TGTGCCAGCAGTCGGGGAAGTCAGCCCCAGCATTTT. Translation: CASSRGSQPQHF.

This sequence joins TRBV30 and TRBJ2-7, with TRBD1 matching over 8 bases. The V gene's germline CDR1 is GTSNPN and CDR2 SVGIG (reference sequence). Trimming at V came to 3 bases and at J to 0 bases, leaving 4 bases not matched to a gene. The CDR3 loop spans 14 amino acids. CDR3 nucleotides: TGTGCCTGGAGCCCGGGACAGGTCTCCTACGAGCAGTACTTC. Its translation: CAWSPGQVSYEQYF.

The chain couples TRBV7-9 to TRBJ2-1; 8 nucleotides agree with TRBD2. Germline CDR1 reads SEHNR; CDR2 reads FQNEAQ (reference sequence). The CDR3 consists of 16 residues. V gave up 5 bases and J gave up 3 bases; unmatched junction bases: 9. CDR3 residues: CASSPSSSGFYNEQFF. DNA of the CDR3: TGTGCCAGCAGCCCTAGCTCTAGCGGGTTCTACAATGAGCAGTTCTTC.

V and J are TRBV5-1 and TRBJ2-3, with 9 bases matching TRBD2. The CDR3 runs to 17 residues. CDR1 and CDR2 from the germline V gene are SGHRS and YFSETQ. After removal of 0 bases from V and 2 bases from J, the junction contained 7 bases not matched to a gene. CDR3 in amino acids: CASSLALAGGLTDTQYF. The CDR3 nucleotides are TGCGCCAGCAGCTTGGCCCTGGCGGGGGGGCTCACAGATACGCAGTATTTT.

The genes are TRBV4-1 and TRBJ2-5; D perhaps matches TRBD2 (6 bases). Germline V gene lookup returns CDR1 MGHRA and CDR2 YSYEKL. Deletions cut 1 base from V and 1 base from J, with 13 bases between. The CDR3 consists of 16 residues. CDR3 protein: CASSQGVGRIQETQYF. The CDR3 DNA sequence: TGCGCCAGCAGCCAAGGGGTCGGGAGAATCCAAGAGACCCAGTACTTC.

V usage is TRBV25-1 and J usage is TRBJ2-1; possibly TRBD2 for D (5 bases). The germline gives CDR1 MGHDK, CDR2 SYGVNS. This CDR3 has 13 amino acids. The V end lost 6 bases, the J end lost 4 bases, and 10 bases lay between the germline ends. CDR3 coding DNA: TGTGCCAGCAGCAAGGAGGCTTACAATGAGCAGTTCTTC. This encodes CASSKEAYNEQFF.

The rearrangement links TRBV11-3 to TRBJ2-1, with D hard to call. The CDR3 is 11 residues long. The V end was cut by 3 bases, the J end by 7 bases, with 4 bases between. CDR1 and CDR2 from the germline V gene are SGHNT and YENEEA. CDR3 coding DNA: TGTGCCAGCAGCTTTAATAATGAGCAGTTCTTC. This translates into CASSFNNEQFF. Looking up the rest from reference TRBV11-3 and TRBJ2-1 gives the full variable domain: EAGVVQSPRYKIIEKKQPVAFWCNPISGHNTLYWYLQNLGQGPELLIRYENEEAVDDSQLPKDRFSAERLKGVDSTLKIQPAELGDSAVYLCASSFNNEQFFGPGTRLTVL.